This T cell receptor beta chain was profiled in a study of glioma-infiltrating T cells after dendritic cell vaccination. Study as a whole: Three intradermal dendritic cell vaccine injections were given every two weeks. General observations from the study: Higher pretreatment TIL content predicted longer progression-free time and survival.

The time point was: after dendritic cell vaccination, including at tumor progression/relapse. The PCR used 60 V beta and 13 J beta primers. Sequencing used immunoSEQ multiplex PCR; TCRdb keeps in-frame clones, though not all of them. Here the sample spans under 30,000 clones, roughly nine tenths being singletons. Details on this clone: Its antigen is not known.

The sequencing here drew on blood, taken after dendritic cell vaccination. This clonotype was obtained from a human donor with glioblastoma.

The CDR3 sequence is CASSYNRGSFQFF. The CDR3 nucleotides are TGTGCCAGCAGTTACAATAGGGGTTCTTTTCAGTTCTTC. The genes are TRBV6-5 and TRBJ2-1; weak D call: TRBD1 (5 bases). The CDR3 consists of 13 residues. With 2 bases removed from V and 13 bases from J, the gap between germline ends came to 15 bases. Germline V gene sequence: CDR1 MNHEY, CDR2 SVGAGI.